This T cell receptor (beta chain) was recorded in a study of cytomegalovirus exposure and HLA in healthy donors. Notes on the study in general: In a later analysis, across HLA loci, associated TCR counts were highest for DRB1, lowest for HLA-C. There were 150 or so TCR beta chains listed as cytomegalovirus-associated.

Remarks on this clone: The antigen is not known.

The V end was cut by 2 bases, the J end by 6 bases, with 16 bases between. Per germline, CDR1 MNHEY and CDR2 SVGAGI. This CDR3 comprises 15 residues. Whereas donors were nominally healthy upon sampling, unrecorded immune exposures were probable. Both 60 Vbeta primers and 13 Jbeta primers went into the PCR. As processed by the authors: Later analysis identified some 88 million unique TCR beta chains, roughly 11 million shared. Only in-frame clones appear in the TCRdb table, and some are missing; sequencing was by immunoSEQ multiplex PCR. The DNA gave D and trimming, while V, J and clone size come from that table. The table shows 150,000 or so clones, with 60% to 80% occurring only once.

The sequence derives from a man between 18 and 29 years old in good health and CMV-seropositive. This chain joins TRBV6-5 and TRBJ1-1; D remains ambiguous. Sequenced material: PBMCs. CDR3 region: CASSYLFRLPAEAFF. CDR3 coding DNA: TGTGCCAGCAGTTACCTCTTCAGGCTCCCGGCTGAAGCTTTCTTT.